This is a list of T cell receptor beta chains from one sample in a study of blood T cell repertoires in COVID-19. Clones were read by immunoSEQ multiplex PCR, and TCRdb kept only the in-frame ones, dropping some. The sample yields about 120,000 clones, 65% to 80% seen once. Sequencing used peripheral blood. These receptors originate from a man between 65 and 85 years old with acute or convalescent COVID-19. Both conserved end residues are part of each CDR3. The D gene is left open where the match is weak. The size of a clone is reported for some rows only, either as once, few or many, or as a class for expanded clones.

d_gene: NA
j_gene: TRBJ1-1
abundance: few
v_gene: TRBV2
CDR3aa: CASSEARGGNTEAFF
CDR3nt: TGTGCCAGCAGTGAAGCGCGGGGGGGGAACACTGAAGCTTTCTTT

d_gene: TRBD1
j_gene: TRBJ1-4
abundance: few
v_gene: TRBV5-6
CDR3aa: CASSLTGTGYEKLFF
CDR3nt: TGTGCCAGCAGCTTGACCGGGACAGGGTATGAAAAACTGTTTTTT

d_gene: NA
j_gene: TRBJ2-6
abundance: NA
v_gene: TRBV25-1
CDR3aa: CASRSDSSGANVLTF
CDR3nt: TGTGCCAGCAGATCAGACTCCTCTGGGGCCAACGTCCTGACTTTC

d_gene: NA
j_gene: TRBJ2-7
abundance: NA
v_gene: TRBV7-8
CDR3aa: CASSFNRASYEQYF
CDR3nt: TGTGCCAGCAGCTTCAACAGGGCGTCCTACGAGCAGTACTTC

d_gene: TRBD1
j_gene: TRBJ2-3
abundance: NA
v_gene: TRBV12-5
CDR3aa: CASGRDRGDTQYF
CDR3nt: TGTGCTAGTGGTCGGGACAGAGGAGATACGCAGTATTTT

d_gene: TRBD2
j_gene: TRBJ2-3
abundance: NA
v_gene: TRBV7-6
CDR3aa: CASSSSVASGKADTQYF
CDR3nt: TGTGCCAGCAGCTCATCCGTTGCTAGCGGGAAGGCAGATACGCAGTATTTT

d_gene: NA
j_gene: TRBJ2-7
abundance: NA
v_gene: TRBV6-5
CDR3aa: CASSLGRYYEQYF
CDR3nt: TGTGCCAGCAGCCTGGGGAGGTACTACGAGCAGTACTTC

d_gene: TRBD1
j_gene: TRBJ1-2
abundance: NA
v_gene: TRBV11-2
CDR3aa: CASSFSGTGTGYTF
CDR3nt: TGTGCCAGCAGCTTCTCCGGGACAGGGACCGGCTACACCTTC

d_gene: NA
j_gene: TRBJ2-7
abundance: few
v_gene: TRBV19
CDR3aa: CASSIGHPYEQYF
CDR3nt: TGTGCCAGTAGTATAGGGCACCCCTACGAGCAGTACTTC

d_gene: NA
j_gene: TRBJ2-1
abundance: few
v_gene: TRBV9
CDR3aa: CASSVPGAALVF
CDR3nt: TGTGCCAGCAGCGTACCGGGTGCGGCACTTGTCTTC

d_gene: NA
j_gene: TRBJ2-7
abundance: NA
v_gene: TRBV28
CDR3aa: CASSLPPYRSSYEQYF
CDR3nt: TGTGCCAGCAGTCTACCCCCCTACAGAAGCTCCTACGAGCAGTACTTC

d_gene: NA
j_gene: TRBJ1-1
abundance: few
v_gene: TRBV5-8
CDR3aa: CASPWERWGTEAFF
CDR3nt: TGTGCCAGCCCCTGGGAGCGCTGGGGCACTGAAGCTTTCTTT

d_gene: TRBD1
j_gene: TRBJ2-7
abundance: NA
v_gene: TRBV5-1
CDR3aa: CASSLDRGIEQYF
CDR3nt: TGCGCCAGCAGCTTGGACAGGGGTATCGAGCAGTACTTC

d_gene: NA
j_gene: TRBJ1-2
abundance: few
v_gene: TRBV11-2
CDR3aa: CASTVGENYGYTF
CDR3nt: TGTGCCAGCACCGTGGGAGAGAACTATGGCTACACCTTC

d_gene: NA
j_gene: TRBJ2-4
abundance: NA
v_gene: TRBV5-1
CDR3aa: CASSMGGAGSKNIQYF
CDR3nt: TGCGCCAGCAGCATGGGAGGCGCAGGGTCCAAAAACATTCAGTACTTC

d_gene: NA
j_gene: TRBJ2-1
abundance: NA
v_gene: TRBV7-9
CDR3aa: CASSLAERDEQFF
CDR3nt: TGTGCCAGCAGCCTTGCAGAGAGGGATGAGCAGTTCTTC

d_gene: TRBD2
j_gene: TRBJ2-1
abundance: NA
v_gene: TRBV4-1
CDR3aa: CASSQVPGGVEQFF
CDR3nt: TGCGCCAGCAGCCAAGTTCCGGGAGGCGTTGAGCAGTTCTTC

d_gene: NA
j_gene: TRBJ1-1
abundance: few
v_gene: TRBV15
CDR3aa: CATSEGFAEAFF
CDR3nt: TGTGCCACCAGCGAGGGTTTCGCTGAAGCTTTCTTT

d_gene: NA
j_gene: TRBJ1-1
abundance: NA
v_gene: TRBV6-6
CDR3aa: CASMEGKNTEAFF
CDR3nt: TGTGCCAGCATGGAGGGCAAGAACACTGAAGCTTTCTTT

d_gene: NA
j_gene: TRBJ2-7
abundance: NA
v_gene: TRBV21-1
CDR3aa: CATRWGLAGLEQYF
CDR3nt: TGTGCCACCCGGTGGGGACTAGCGGGACTCGAGCAGTACTTC

d_gene: NA
j_gene: TRBJ2-5
abundance: NA
v_gene: TRBV5-1
CDR3aa: CASSLGTEETQYF
CDR3nt: TGCGCCAGCAGCTTGGGGACAGAAGAGACCCAGTACTTC

d_gene: TRBD2
j_gene: TRBJ2-3
abundance: NA
v_gene: TRBV9
CDR3aa: CASSGGPRSGGTDTQYF
CDR3nt: TGTGCCAGCAGCGGAGGGCCGAGGAGCGGGGGGACAGATACGCAGTATTTT

d_gene: NA
j_gene: TRBJ1-1
abundance: once
v_gene: TRBV20-1
CDR3aa: CSAPGDTEAFF
CDR3nt: TGCAGTGCCCCCGGAGACACTGAAGCTTTCTTT

d_gene: TRBD2
j_gene: TRBJ2-1
abundance: NA
v_gene: TRBV7-9
CDR3aa: CAITPPGTSKGDEQFF
CDR3nt: TGTGCCATCACTCCTCCCGGGACTAGCAAGGGCGATGAGCAGTTCTTC

d_gene: TRBD2
j_gene: TRBJ2-5
abundance: once
v_gene: TRBV9
CDR3aa: CASSDSGSQETQYF
CDR3nt: TGTGCCAGCAGTGATAGCGGGAGCCAAGAGACCCAGTACTTC

d_gene: TRBD1
j_gene: TRBJ2-4
abundance: NA
v_gene: TRBV30
CDR3aa: CAWSETGGLVQYF
CDR3nt: TGTGCCTGGAGTGAGACAGGGGGTTTAGTTCAGTACTTC

d_gene: TRBD1
j_gene: TRBJ2-7
abundance: NA
v_gene: TRBV7-9
CDR3aa: CASSAETGGEQYF
CDR3nt: TGTGCCAGCAGCGCGGAGACAGGGGGCGAGCAGTACTTC

d_gene: NA
j_gene: TRBJ2-1
abundance: NA
v_gene: TRBV27
CDR3aa: CASISYGGDNEQFF
CDR3nt: TGTGCCAGCATCTCATACGGGGGAGACAATGAGCAGTTCTTC

d_gene: TRBD1
j_gene: TRBJ2-7
abundance: NA
v_gene: TRBV7-9
CDR3aa: CASTPGQGAYEQYF
CDR3nt: TGTGCCAGCACCCCAGGACAGGGGGCCTACGAGCAGTACTTC

d_gene: TRBD2
j_gene: TRBJ2-3
abundance: NA
v_gene: TRBV7-9
CDR3aa: CASSLELAGVDTQYF
CDR3nt: TGTGCCAGCAGCTTAGAACTAGCGGGAGTAGATACGCAGTATTTT

d_gene: NA
j_gene: TRBJ2-3
abundance: NA
v_gene: TRBV28
CDR3aa: CASSGARRDTQYF
CDR3nt: TGTGCCAGCAGTGGGGCCCGGCGAGATACGCAGTATTTT

d_gene: NA
j_gene: TRBJ2-7
abundance: NA
v_gene: TRBV18
CDR3aa: CASSPPGHQGYEQYF
CDR3nt: TGTGCCAGCTCACCACCGGGACACCAAGGTTACGAGCAGTACTTC

d_gene: TRBD1
j_gene: TRBJ2-1
abundance: once
v_gene: TRBV28
CDR3aa: CASSSGTGIYNEQFF
CDR3nt: TGTGCCAGCAGCTCCGGGACAGGAATATACAATGAGCAGTTCTTC

d_gene: NA
j_gene: TRBJ1-6
abundance: NA
v_gene: TRBV5-6
CDR3aa: CASLRTANNSPLHF
CDR3nt: TGTGCCAGCCTCCGGACAGCAAATAATTCACCCCTCCACTTT

d_gene: NA
j_gene: TRBJ1-5
abundance: NA
v_gene: TRBV21-1
CDR3aa: CASNPGTGAVLGQPQHF
CDR3nt: TGTGCCAGCAATCCCGGGACAGGGGCCGTTCTGGGTCAGCCCCAGCATTTT

d_gene: NA
j_gene: TRBJ1-1
abundance: NA
v_gene: TRBV12-3/TRBV12-4
CDR3aa: CASILGGIRQAFF
CDR3nt: TGTGCCAGCATCCTGGGAGGGATCCGCCAAGCTTTCTTT

d_gene: NA
j_gene: TRBJ2-5
abundance: NA
v_gene: TRBV29-1
CDR3aa: CSVEKGGRRAETQYF
CDR3nt: TGCAGCGTTGAAAAGGGGGGGCGACGGGCAGAGACCCAGTACTTC

d_gene: TRBD2
j_gene: TRBJ2-3
abundance: NA
v_gene: TRBV5-1
CDR3aa: CASSDSGSNTDTQYF
CDR3nt: TGCGCCAGCAGCGATAGCGGGAGCAACACAGATACGCAGTATTTT

d_gene: TRBD1
j_gene: TRBJ2-2
abundance: NA
v_gene: TRBV5-1
CDR3aa: CASSLQGNGELFF
CDR3nt: TGCGCCAGCAGCTTACAGGGGAACGGGGAGCTGTTTTTT

d_gene: TRBD2
j_gene: TRBJ2-1
abundance: NA
v_gene: TRBV28
CDR3aa: CASIQPGLAGDNEQFF
CDR3nt: TGTGCCAGCATCCAACCGGGACTAGCGGGCGACAATGAGCAGTTCTTC

d_gene: NA
j_gene: TRBJ2-2
abundance: NA
v_gene: TRBV6-5
CDR3aa: CASSPRGTGELFF
CDR3nt: TGTGCCAGCAGTCCCAGGGGCACCGGGGAGCTGTTTTTT

d_gene: TRBD1
j_gene: TRBJ2-7
abundance: NA
v_gene: TRBV6-5
CDR3aa: CASSYSFGTGVHEQYF
CDR3nt: TGTGCCAGCAGTTACTCGTTTGGGACAGGGGTACACGAGCAGTACTTC

d_gene: TRBD1
j_gene: TRBJ2-7
abundance: NA
v_gene: TRBV4-1
CDR3aa: CASSQDWTGVSYEQYF
CDR3nt: TGCGCCAGCAGCCAAGATTGGACAGGGGTTTCCTACGAGCAGTACTTC

d_gene: NA
j_gene: TRBJ2-3
abundance: NA
v_gene: TRBV3-1/TRBV3-2
CDR3aa: CASLGASTDTQYF
CDR3nt: TGTGCCTCCTTGGGGGCTAGCACAGATACGCAGTATTTT

d_gene: TRBD2
j_gene: TRBJ2-3
abundance: NA
v_gene: TRBV9
CDR3aa: CASSPLSSGSLDTQYF
CDR3nt: TGTGCCAGCAGCCCCCTCTCTAGCGGGAGTTTGGATACGCAGTATTTT

d_gene: NA
j_gene: TRBJ1-3
abundance: NA
v_gene: TRBV3-1/TRBV3-2
CDR3aa: CASSPDWSSGNTIYF
CDR3nt: TGTGCCAGCAGTCCGGACTGGAGCTCTGGAAACACCATATATTTT

d_gene: NA
j_gene: TRBJ2-4
abundance: NA
v_gene: TRBV7-3
CDR3aa: CASSRQRKRPGLYIQYF
CDR3nt: TGTGCCAGCAGCCGTCAAAGGAAAAGGCCAGGGCTATACATTCAGTACTTC

d_gene: TRBD2
j_gene: TRBJ2-7
abundance: few
v_gene: TRBV6-5
CDR3aa: CASSYGTSGGWKQYF
CDR3nt: TGTGCCAGCAGTTACGGGACTAGCGGAGGCTGGAAGCAGTACTTC

d_gene: NA
j_gene: TRBJ1-1
abundance: once
v_gene: TRBV27
CDR3aa: CASSDQEPESLWDTEAFF
CDR3nt: TGTGCCAGCAGCGACCAGGAACCTGAGTCATTATGGGACACTGAAGCTTTCTTT

d_gene: TRBD1
j_gene: TRBJ1-2
abundance: NA
v_gene: TRBV18
CDR3aa: CASSPPSGGPTDYGYTF
CDR3nt: TGTGCCAGCTCACCACCGTCAGGGGGCCCAACGGACTATGGCTACACCTTC